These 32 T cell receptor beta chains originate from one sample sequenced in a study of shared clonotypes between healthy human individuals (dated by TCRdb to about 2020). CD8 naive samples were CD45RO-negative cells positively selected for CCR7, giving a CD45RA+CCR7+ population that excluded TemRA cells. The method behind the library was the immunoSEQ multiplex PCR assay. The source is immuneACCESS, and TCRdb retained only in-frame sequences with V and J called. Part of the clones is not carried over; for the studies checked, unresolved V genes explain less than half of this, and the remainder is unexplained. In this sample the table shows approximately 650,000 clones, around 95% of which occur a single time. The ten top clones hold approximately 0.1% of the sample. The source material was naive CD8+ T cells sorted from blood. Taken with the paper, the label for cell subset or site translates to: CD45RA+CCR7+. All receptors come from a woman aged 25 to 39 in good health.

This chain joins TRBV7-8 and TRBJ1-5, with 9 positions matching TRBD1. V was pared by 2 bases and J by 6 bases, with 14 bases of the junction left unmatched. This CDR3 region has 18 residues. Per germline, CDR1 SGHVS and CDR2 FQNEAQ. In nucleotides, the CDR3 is TGTGCCAGCAGCTTATTTCTAATAACAGGGGGCGACGGTCAGCCCCAGCATTTT. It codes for CASSLFLITGGDGQPQHF. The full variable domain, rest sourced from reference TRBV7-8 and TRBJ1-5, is GAGVSQSPRYKVAKRGQDVALRCDPISGHVSLFWYQQALGQGPEFLTYFQNEAQLDKSGLPSDRFFAERPEGSVSTLKIQRTQQEDSAVYLCASSLFLITGGDGQPQHFGDGTRLSIL.

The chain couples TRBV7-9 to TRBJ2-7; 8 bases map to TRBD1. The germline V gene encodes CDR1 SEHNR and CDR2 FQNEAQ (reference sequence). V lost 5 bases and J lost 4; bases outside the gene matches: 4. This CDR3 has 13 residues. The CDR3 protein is CASSLRQGYEQYF. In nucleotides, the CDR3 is TGTGCCAGCAGCCTTAGACAGGGGTACGAGCAGTACTTC.

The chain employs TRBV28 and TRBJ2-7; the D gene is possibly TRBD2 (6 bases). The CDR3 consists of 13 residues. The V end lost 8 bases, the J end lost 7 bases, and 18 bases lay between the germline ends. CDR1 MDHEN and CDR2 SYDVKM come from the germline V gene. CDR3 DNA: TGTGCCAGCCTGGGAAACGGGAGTGGTGAGCAGTACTTC. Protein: CASLGNGSGEQYF. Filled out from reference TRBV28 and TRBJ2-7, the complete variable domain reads DVKVTQSSRYLVKRTGEKVFLECVQDMDHENMFWYRQDPGLGLRLIYFSYDVKMKEKGDIPEGYSVSREKKERFSLILESASTNQTSMYLCASLGNGSGEQYFGPGTRLTVT.

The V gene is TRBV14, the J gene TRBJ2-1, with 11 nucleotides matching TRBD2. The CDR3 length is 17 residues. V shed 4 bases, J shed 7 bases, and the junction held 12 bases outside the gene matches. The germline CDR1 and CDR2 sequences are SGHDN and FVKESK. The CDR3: CASSRLVGSGRENEQFF. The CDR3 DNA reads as TGTGCCAGCAGCCGGCTGGTGGGTAGCGGGAGGGAAAATGAGCAGTTCTTC.

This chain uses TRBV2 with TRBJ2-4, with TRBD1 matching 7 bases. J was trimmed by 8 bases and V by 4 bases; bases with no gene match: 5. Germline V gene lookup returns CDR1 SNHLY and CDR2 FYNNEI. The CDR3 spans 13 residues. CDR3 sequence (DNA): TGTGCCAGCAGTGGCCCCGACAGGGACATTCAGTACTTC. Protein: CASSGPDRDIQYF. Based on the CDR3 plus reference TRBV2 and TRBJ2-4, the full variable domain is EPEVTQTPSHQVTQMGQEVILRCVPISNHLYFYWYRQILGQKVEFLVSFYNNEISEKSEIFDDQFSVERPDGSNFTLKIRSTKLEDSAMYFCASSGPDRDIQYFGAGTRLSVL.

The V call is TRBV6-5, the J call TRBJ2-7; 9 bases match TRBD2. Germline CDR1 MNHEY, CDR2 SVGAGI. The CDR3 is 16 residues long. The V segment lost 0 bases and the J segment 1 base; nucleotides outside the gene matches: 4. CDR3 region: CASSYSLAGVSYEQYF. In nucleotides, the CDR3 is TGTGCCAGCAGTTACTCCTTAGCGGGAGTTTCCTACGAGCAGTACTTC.

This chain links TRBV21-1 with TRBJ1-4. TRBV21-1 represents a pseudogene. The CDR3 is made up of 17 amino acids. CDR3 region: CASSKVSRRDGEEKLFF. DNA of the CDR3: TGTGCCAGCAGCAAAGTAAGTAGGAGGGATGGGGAAGAAAAACTGTTTTTT.

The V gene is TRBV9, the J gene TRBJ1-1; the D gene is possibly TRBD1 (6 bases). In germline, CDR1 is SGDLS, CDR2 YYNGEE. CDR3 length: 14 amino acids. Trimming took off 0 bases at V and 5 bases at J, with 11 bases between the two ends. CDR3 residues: CASSVVGAGTEAFF. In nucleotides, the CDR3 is TGTGCCAGCAGCGTAGTGGGGGCAGGAACTGAAGCTTTCTTT. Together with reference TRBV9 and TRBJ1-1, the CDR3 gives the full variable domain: DSGVTQTPKHLITATGQRVTLRCSPRSGDLSVYWYQQSLDQGLQFLIQYYNGEERAKGNILERFSAQQFPDLHSELNLSSLELGDSALYFCASSVVGAGTEAFFGQGTRLTVV.

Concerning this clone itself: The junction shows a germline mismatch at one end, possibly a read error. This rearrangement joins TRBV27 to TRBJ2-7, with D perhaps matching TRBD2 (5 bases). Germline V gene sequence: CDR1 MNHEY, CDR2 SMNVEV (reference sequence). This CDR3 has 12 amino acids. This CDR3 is CASSLSGEMRVF. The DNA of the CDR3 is TGTGCCAGCAGTTTATCGGGAGAGATGCGGGTCTTC.

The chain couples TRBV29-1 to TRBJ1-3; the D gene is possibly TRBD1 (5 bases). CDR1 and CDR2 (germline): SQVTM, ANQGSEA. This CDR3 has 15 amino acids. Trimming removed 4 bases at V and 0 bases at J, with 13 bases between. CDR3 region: CSVVGTENSGNTIYF. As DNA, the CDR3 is TGCAGCGTTGTTGGGACGGAAAACTCTGGAAACACCATATATTTT.

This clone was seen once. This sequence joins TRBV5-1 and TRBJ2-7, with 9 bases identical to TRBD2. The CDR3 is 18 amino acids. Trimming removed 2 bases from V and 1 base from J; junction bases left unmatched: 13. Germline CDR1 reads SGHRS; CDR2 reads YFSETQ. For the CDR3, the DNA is TGCGCCAGCAGCTTACGTCTCCGACTAGCGGATAGATCCTACGAGCAGTACTTC. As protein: CASSLRLRLADRSYEQYF.

The CDR3 DNA reads as TGTGCCAGCAGCCCGAGGGATAGGGTAGTCGGGGAGACCCAGTACTTC. This translates into CASSPRDRVVGETQYF. The chain joins TRBV14 to TRBJ2-5, with D possibly being TRBD2 (5 bases). Trimming shortened V by 4 bases and J by 5 bases, and 20 bases separated the two germline ends. The germline CDR1 and CDR2 sequences are SGHDN and FVKESK. The CDR3 is 16 amino acids.

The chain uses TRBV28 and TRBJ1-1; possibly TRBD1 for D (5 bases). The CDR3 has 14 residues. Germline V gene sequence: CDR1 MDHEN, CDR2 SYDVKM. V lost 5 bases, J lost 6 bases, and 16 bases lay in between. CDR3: CASSPRVRRAEAFF. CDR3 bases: TGTGCCAGCAGTCCCAGGGTAAGAAGGGCTGAAGCTTTCTTT.

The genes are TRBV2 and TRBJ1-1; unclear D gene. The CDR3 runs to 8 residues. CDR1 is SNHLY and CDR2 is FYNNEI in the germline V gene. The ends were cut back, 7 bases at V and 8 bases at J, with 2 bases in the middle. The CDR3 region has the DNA TGTGCCAGCATGGAAGCTTTCTTT. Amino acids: CASMEAFF.

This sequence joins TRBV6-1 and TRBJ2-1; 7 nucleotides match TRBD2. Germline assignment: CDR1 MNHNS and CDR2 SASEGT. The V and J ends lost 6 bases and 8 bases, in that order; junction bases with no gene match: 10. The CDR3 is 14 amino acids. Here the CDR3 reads CASSPRSGMDEQFF. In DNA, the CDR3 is TGTGCCAGCAGCCCGAGGAGCGGGATGGATGAGCAGTTCTTC.

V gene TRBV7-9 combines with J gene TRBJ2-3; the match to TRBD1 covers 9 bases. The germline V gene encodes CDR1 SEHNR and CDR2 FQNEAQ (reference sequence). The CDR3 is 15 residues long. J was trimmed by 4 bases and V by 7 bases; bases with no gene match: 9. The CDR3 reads CASTLTDRGADTQYF. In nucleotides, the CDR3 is TGTGCCAGCACCTTGACGGACAGGGGAGCAGATACGCAGTATTTT.

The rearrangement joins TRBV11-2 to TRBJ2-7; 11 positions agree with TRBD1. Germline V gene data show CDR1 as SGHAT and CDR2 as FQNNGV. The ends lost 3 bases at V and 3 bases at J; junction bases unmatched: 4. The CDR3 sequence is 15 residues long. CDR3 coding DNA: TGTGCCAGCAGCTTTGGACAGGGGGCGCGCTACGAGCAGTACTTC. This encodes CASSFGQGARYEQYF.

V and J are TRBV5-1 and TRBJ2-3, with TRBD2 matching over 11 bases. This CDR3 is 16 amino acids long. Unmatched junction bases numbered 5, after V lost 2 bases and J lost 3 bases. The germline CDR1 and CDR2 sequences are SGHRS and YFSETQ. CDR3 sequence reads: CASSFWLAGGTDTQYF. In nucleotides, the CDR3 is TGCGCCAGCAGCTTTTGGCTAGCGGGAGGAACAGATACGCAGTATTTT. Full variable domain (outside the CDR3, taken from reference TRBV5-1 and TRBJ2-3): KAGVTQTPRYLIKTRGQQVTLSCSPISGHRSVSWYQQTPGQGLQFLFEYFSETQRNKGNFPGRFSGRQFSNSRSEMNVSTLELGDSALYLCASSFWLAGGTDTQYFGPGTRLTVL.

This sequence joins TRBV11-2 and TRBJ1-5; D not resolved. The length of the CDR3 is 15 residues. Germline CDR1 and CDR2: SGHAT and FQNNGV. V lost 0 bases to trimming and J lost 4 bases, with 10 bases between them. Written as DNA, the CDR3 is TGTGCCAGCAGCTTAGATCTCCTGGGTAATCAGCCCCAGCATTTT. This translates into CASSLDLLGNQPQHF.

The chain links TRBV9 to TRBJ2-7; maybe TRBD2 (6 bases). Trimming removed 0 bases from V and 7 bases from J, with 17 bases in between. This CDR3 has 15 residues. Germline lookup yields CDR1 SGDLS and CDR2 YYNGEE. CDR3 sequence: CASSVEEGILGEQYF. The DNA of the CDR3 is TGTGCCAGCAGCGTAGAGGAGGGGATTCTCGGGGAGCAGTACTTC.

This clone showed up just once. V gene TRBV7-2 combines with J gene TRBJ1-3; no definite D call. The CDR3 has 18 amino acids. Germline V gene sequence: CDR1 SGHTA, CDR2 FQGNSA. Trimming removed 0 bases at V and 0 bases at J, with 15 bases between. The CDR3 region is CASSLAGFSFSSGNTIYF. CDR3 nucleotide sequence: TGTGCCAGCAGCTTAGCAGGGTTTAGTTTTTCCTCTGGAAACACCATATATTTT.

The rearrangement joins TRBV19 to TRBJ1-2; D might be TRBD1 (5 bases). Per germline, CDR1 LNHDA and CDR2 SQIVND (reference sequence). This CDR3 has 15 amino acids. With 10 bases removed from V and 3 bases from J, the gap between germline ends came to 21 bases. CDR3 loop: CATNTRYQGDYGYTF. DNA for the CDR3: TGTGCCACTAACACGCGATATCAAGGGGACTATGGCTACACCTTC.

The CDR3 bases are TGTGCCAGCAGCCAATCCGGGGTAGGGAACACTGAAGCTTTCTTT. Translated: CASSQSGVGNTEAFF. V gene TRBV16 combines with J gene TRBJ1-1; D is uncertain. This CDR3 region has 15 residues. Trimming left V 0 bases short and J 1 base short, with 9 bases between. CDR1 and CDR2 (germline): KGHSY, FQNENV.

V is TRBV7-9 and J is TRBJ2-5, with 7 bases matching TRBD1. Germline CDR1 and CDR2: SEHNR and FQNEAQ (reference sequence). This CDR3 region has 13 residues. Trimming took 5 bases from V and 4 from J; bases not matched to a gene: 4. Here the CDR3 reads CASSLDRAETQYF. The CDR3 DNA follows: TGTGCCAGCAGCCTCGACAGGGCAGAGACCCAGTACTTC.

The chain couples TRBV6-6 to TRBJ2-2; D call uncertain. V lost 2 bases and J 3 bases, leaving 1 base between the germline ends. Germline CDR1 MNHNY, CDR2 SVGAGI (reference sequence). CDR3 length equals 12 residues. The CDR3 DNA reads TGTGCCAGCAGTTACGACACCGGGGAGCTGTTTTTT. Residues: CASSYDTGELFF.

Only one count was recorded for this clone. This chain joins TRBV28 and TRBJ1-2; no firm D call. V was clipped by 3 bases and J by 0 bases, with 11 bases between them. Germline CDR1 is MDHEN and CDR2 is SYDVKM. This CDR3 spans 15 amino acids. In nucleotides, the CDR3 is TGTGCCAGCAGTTTTGGTGTCGTAGCTAACTATGGCTACACCTTC. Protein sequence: CASSFGVVANYGYTF.

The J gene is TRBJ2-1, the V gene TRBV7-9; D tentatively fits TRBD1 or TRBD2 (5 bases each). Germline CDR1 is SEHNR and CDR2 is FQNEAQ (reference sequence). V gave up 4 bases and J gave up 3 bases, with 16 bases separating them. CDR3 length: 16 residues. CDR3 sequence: CASSSSPGADYNEQFF. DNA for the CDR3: TGTGCCAGCAGCTCTAGTCCCGGGGCAGACTACAATGAGCAGTTCTTC.

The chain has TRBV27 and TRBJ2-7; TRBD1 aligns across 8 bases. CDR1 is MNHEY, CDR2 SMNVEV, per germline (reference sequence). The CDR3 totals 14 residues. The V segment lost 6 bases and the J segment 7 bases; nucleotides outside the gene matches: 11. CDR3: CASSPGQGAGEQYF. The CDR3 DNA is TGTGCCAGCAGCCCCGGGCAGGGGGCGGGAGAGCAGTACTTC.

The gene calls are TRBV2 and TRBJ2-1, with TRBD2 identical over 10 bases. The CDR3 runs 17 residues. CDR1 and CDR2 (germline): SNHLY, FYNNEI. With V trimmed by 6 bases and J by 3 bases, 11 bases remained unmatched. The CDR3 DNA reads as TGTGCCAGCAGGGCAGTACTAGCGGGACGTAACTACAATGAGCAGTTCTTC. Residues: CASRAVLAGRNYNEQFF.

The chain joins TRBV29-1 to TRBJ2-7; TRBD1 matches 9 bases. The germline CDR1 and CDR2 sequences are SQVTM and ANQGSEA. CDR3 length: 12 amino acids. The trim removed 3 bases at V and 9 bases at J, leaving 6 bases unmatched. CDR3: CSVEGDREGQYF. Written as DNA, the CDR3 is TGCAGCGTTGAGGGGGACAGGGAAGGGCAGTACTTC.

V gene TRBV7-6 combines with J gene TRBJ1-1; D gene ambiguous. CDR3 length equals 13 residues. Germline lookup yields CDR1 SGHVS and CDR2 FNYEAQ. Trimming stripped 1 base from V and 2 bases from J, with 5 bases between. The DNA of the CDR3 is TGTGCCAGCAGCTTAGGGGAAAACACTGAAGCTTTCTTT. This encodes CASSLGENTEAFF.

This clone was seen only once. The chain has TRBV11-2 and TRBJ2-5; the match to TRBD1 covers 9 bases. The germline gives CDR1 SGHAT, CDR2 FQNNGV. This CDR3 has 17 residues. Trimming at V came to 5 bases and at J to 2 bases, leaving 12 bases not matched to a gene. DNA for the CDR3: TGTGCCAGCAGCAAAAGACAGGGGGTGATTTGGCAAGAGACCCAGTACTTC. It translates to CASSKRQGVIWQETQYF. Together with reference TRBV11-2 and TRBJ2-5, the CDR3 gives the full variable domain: EAGVAQSPRYKIIEKRQSVAFWCNPISGHATLYWYQQILGQGPKLLIQFQNNGVVDDSQLPKDRFSAERLKGVDSTLKIQPAKLEDSAVYLCASSKRQGVIWQETQYFGPGTRLLVL.